Sequencing of this TCR beta chain was carried out in a study of T cells in Graves' hyperthyroidism and ophthalmopathy. Study at large: Peripheral blood sampling occurred at initial diagnosis, before any treatment.

Under 3 months was the duration of disease in ophthalmopathy patients, who also had a Clinical Activity Score of at least 3 and a NOSPECS grade of at least 4. In making diagnoses, clinical symptoms, serum thyroxine and TRAb, thyroid ultrasound and orbital computed tomography were all used. The authors took PBMCs from about 9.5 ml fresh peripheral blood. It was RNA transcripts that yielded the amplified TCR beta CDR3 regions. HTBI primers were employed in a first-round RT-PCR of the TCR CDR3. A single record per CDR3 protein comes from TCRdb applying MiXCR to the multiplex PCR reads. The sample shows 500,000 to 650,000 distinct CDR3 sequences, 17% of them seen only once. This clonotype was counted many times. CDR1 DFQATT and CDR2 SNEGSKA come from the germline V gene (reference sequence). V was pared by 5 bases and J by 7 bases, with 1 base of the junction left unmatched. The CDR3 has 12 amino acids.

The chain employs TRBV20-1 and TRBJ2-3; TRBD2 matches at 12 bases. The receptor comes from a woman younger than 35 with Graves' ophthalmopathy. Sequenced input: blood. The CDR3 protein is CSARTSGNTQYF. CDR3 coding DNA: TGCAGTGCTCGGACTAGCGGGAATACGCAGTATTTT.